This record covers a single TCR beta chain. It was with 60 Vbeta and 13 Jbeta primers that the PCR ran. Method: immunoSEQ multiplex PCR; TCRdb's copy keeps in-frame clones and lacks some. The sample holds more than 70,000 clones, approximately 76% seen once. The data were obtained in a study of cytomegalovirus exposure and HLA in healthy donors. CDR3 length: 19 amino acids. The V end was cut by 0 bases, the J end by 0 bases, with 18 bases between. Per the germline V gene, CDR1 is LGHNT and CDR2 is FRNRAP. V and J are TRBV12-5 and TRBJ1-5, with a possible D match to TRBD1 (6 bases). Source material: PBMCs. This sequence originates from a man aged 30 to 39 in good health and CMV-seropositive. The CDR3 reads CASGLVLDGQSYSNQPQHF. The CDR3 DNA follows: TGTGCTAGTGGTTTGGTACTCGACGGACAGTCCTATAGCAATCAGCCCCAGCATTTT. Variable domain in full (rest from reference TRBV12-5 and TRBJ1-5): DARVTQTPRHKVTEMGQEVTMRCQPILGHNTVFWYRQTMMQGLELLAYFRNRAPLDDSGMPKDRFSAEMPDATLATLKIQPSEPRDSAVYFCASGLVLDGQSYSNQPQHFGDGTRLSIL.